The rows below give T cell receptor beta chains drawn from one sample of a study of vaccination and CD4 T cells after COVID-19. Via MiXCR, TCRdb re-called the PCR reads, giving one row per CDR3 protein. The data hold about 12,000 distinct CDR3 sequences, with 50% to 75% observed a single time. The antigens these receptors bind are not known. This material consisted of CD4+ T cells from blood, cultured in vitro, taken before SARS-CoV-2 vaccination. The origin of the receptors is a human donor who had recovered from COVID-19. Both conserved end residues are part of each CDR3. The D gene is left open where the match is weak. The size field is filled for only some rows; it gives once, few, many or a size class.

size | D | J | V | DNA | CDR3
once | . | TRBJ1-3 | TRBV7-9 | TGTGCCAGCAGTGCTGGGGGTTCTGGAAACACCATATATTTT | CASSAGGSGNTIYF
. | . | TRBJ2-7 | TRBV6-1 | TGTGCCAGCTGGCGATCGGACAACTACGAGCAGTACTTC | CASWRSDNYEQYF
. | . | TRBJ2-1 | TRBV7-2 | TGTGCCAGCAGCTTAGCACGTTTAGGGGACCCTGAGCAGTTCTTC | CASSLARLGDPEQFF
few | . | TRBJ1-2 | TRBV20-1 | TGCAGTGGGGTGGGGGGCGCTAACTATGGCTACACCTTC | CSGVGGANYGYTF
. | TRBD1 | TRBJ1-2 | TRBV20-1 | TGCAGTGCCACAACCGGGACAGACAAAAACTATGGCTACACCTTC | CSATTGTDKNYGYTF
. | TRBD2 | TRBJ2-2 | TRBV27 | TGTGCCAGCAGTTCTACCGGGACTAGTGGGTCCGGGGAGCTGTTTTTT | CASSSTGTSGSGELFF
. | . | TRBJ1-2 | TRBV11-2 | TGTGCCAGCAGCTTAGAGTGGACTGCTTATGGCTACACCTTC | CASSLEWTAYGYTF
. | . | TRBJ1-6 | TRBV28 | TGTGCCAGCAGTTTCCTTGTCGGGGATGGCTCACCCCTCCACTTT | CASSFLVGDGSPLHF
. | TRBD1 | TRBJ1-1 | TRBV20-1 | TGCAGTGCGATGGGACAGGGGATGTACACTGAAGCTTTCTTT | CSAMGQGMYTEAFF
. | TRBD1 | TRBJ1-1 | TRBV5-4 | TGTGCCAGCAGCTCGGGGACAGCCTCGGGTGAAGCTTTCTTT | CASSSGTASGEAFF
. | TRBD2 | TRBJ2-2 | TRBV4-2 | TGTGCCAGCAGCCCCCTGCGGCTAGCGGAGACGAACACCGGGGAGCTGTTTTTT | CASSPLRLAETNTGELFF
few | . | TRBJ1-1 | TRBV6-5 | TGTGCCAGCAGTTACCAGGCGGGAGCTTTCTTT | CASSYQAGAFF
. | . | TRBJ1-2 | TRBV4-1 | TGCGCCAGCAGCCCGGGACCAGACATTAACTATGGCTACACCTTC | CASSPGPDINYGYTF
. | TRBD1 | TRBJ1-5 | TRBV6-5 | TGTGCCAGCAGTTACACTCCGACAGGGACGGTTCGTCAGCCCCAGCATTTT | CASSYTPTGTVRQPQHF
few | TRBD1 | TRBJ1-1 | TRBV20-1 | TGCAGTGCGGAGGTTAGGGACAGGGGGACTGAAGCTTTCTTT | CSAEVRDRGTEAFF
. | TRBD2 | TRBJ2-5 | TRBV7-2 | TGTGCCAGCAGCTCCCGACGGTCTAGCGGGGGGGACCAAGAGACCCAGTACTTC | CASSSRRSSGGDQETQYF
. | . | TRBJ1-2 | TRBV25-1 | TGTGCCAGCAGTGAATATTCGCCAGGGGCCGGCTACACCTTC | CASSEYSPGAGYTF
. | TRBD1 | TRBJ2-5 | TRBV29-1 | TGCAGCGTTGGGCAGGGGGCGAAAGAGACCCAGTACTTC | CSVGQGAKETQYF
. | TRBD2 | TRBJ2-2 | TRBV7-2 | TGTGCCAGCAGCTTAGCCCTAGCGGGGGGTTTCACCGGGGAGCTGTTTTTT | CASSLALAGGFTGELFF
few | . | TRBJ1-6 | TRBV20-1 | TGCAGTGCTAGACAGTCTTCTAGCTCCTATAATTCACCCCTCCACTTT | CSARQSSSSYNSPLHF
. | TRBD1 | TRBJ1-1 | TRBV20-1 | TGCAGTGCTGACGCACGGACAGGGGACACTGAAGCTTTCTTT | CSADARTGDTEAFF
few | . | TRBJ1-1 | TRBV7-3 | TGTGCCAGCAGCCCGGGACCTAGCCCCCATGGCACTGAAGCTTTCTTT | CASSPGPSPHGTEAFF
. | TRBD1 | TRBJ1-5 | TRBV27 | TGTGCCAGCAGTGCCCGGACAGGGGGCTTGAGCAATCAGCCCCAGCATTTT | CASSARTGGLSNQPQHF
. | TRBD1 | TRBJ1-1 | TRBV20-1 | TGCAGTGCTAGAGGCCAGGGGGACAGGGGACGCACTGAAGCTTTCTTT | CSARGQGDRGRTEAFF
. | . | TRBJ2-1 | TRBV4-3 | TGCGCCAGCAGCCAAGTTCTGACCTACAATGAGCAGTTCTTC | CASSQVLTYNEQFF
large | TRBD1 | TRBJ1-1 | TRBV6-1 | TGTGCCAGCCGACAGGACAGGGGGAACACTGAAGCTTTCTTT | CASRQDRGNTEAFF
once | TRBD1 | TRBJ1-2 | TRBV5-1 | TGCGCCAGCAGCTCGACAGGGGGGAACTATGGCTACACCTTC | CASSSTGGNYGYTF
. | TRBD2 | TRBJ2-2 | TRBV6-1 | TGTGCCAGCAGTGCTCAACTAGCGGGAGATAACGGGGAGCTGTTTTTT | CASSAQLAGDNGELFF
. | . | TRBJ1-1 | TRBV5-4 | TGTGCCAGCAGCTCGATTGAACAGGGCACTGAAGCTTTCTTT | CASSSIEQGTEAFF
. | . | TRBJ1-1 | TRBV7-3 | TGTGCCAGCAGCTTCCACCCGAGGGACACTGAAGCTTTCTTT | CASSFHPRDTEAFF
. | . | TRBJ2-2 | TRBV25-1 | TGTGCCAGCAGTGAGGTGGGGAACACCGGGGAGCTGTTTTTT | CASSEVGNTGELFF
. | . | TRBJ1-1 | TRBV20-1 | TGCAGTGCGTGGGACGGACTTTACACTGAAGCTTTCTTT | CSAWDGLYTEAFF
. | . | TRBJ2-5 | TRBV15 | TGTGCCACCAGCAGACCACCGGGGTTACAAGAGACCCAGTACTTC | CATSRPPGLQETQYF
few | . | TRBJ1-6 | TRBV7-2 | TGTGCCAGCAGCTTATCGCGGGGGAATTCACCCCTCCACTTT | CASSLSRGNSPLHF
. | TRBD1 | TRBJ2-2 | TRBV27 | TGTGCCAGCAGCGTAACGCAGGGGGCGTCCGGGGAGCTGTTTTTT | CASSVTQGASGELFF
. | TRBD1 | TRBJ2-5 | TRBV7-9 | TGTGCCAGCAGCGGGCAGGGGGTCCAAGAGACCCAGTACTTC | CASSGQGVQETQYF
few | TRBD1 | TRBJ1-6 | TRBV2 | TGTGCCAGCAGAGGGGTCACAGGGGGGAATTCACCCCTCCACTTT | CASRGVTGGNSPLHF
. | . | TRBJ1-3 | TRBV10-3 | TGTGCCACTGAGGGATCTGGAAACACCATATATTTT | CATEGSGNTIYF
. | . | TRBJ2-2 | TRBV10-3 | TGTGCCATCGGGACGGAAACCGGGGAGCTGTTTTTT | CAIGTETGELFF
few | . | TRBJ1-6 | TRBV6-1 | TGTGCCAGCAGCCGGAGAGGGGCCCGTTATAATTCACCCCTCCACTTT | CASSRRGARYNSPLHF
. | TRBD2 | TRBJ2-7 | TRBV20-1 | TGCAGTGCTGGTGGCCGGGGGGCTAGCGGGTCCTACGAGCAGTACTTC | CSAGGRGASGSYEQYF
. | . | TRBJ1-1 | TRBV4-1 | TGCGCCAGCAGCCTTTTGGCGGAGCGGAACACTGAAGCTTTCTTT | CASSLLAERNTEAFF
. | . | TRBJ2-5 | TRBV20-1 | TGCAGTGCAGCCCTGAAGGAGACCCAGTACTTC | CSAALKETQYF
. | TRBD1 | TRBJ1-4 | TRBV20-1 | TGCAGTGTTTCCACCGGGACAGTAAGAGAAAAACTGTTTTTT | CSVSTGTVREKLFF
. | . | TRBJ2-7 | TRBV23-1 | TGCGCCAGCAGTCAACCTAAAGGGGATTCCTACGAGCAGTACTTC | CASSQPKGDSYEQYF
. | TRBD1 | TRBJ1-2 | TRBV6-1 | TGTGCCAGCACCCCCAGGAGGGGACAGAACTATGGCTACACCTTC | CASTPRRGQNYGYTF
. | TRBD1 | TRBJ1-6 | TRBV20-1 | TGCAGTGCTAGGGTTAGACAGGGGGCAGGGTATTCACCCCTCCACTTT | CSARVRQGAGYSPLHF
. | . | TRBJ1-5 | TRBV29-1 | TGCAGCGTTTCGTTGGGCAATCAGCCCCAGCATTTT | CSVSLGNQPQHF
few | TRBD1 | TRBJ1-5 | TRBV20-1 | TGCAGTGCTTCCCCCAGGGGACAGGGGGAATCTCAGCCCCAGCATTTT | CSASPRGQGESQPQHF
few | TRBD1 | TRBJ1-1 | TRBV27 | TGTGCCAGCAGTTTCCGGACAGGGATCATGAACACTGAAGCTTTCTTT | CASSFRTGIMNTEAFF
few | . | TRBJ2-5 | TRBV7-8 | TGTGCCAGCAGCTTAAATGGACGGGGAGAGACCCAGTACTTC | CASSLNGRGETQYF
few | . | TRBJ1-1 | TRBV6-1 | TGTGCCAGCAGTAAGGGACAGAACACTGAAGCTTTCTTT | CASSKGQNTEAFF
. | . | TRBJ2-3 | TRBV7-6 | TGTGCCAGCAGCTTAAACAGAGAGGGAGTAGATACGCAGTATTTT | CASSLNREGVDTQYF
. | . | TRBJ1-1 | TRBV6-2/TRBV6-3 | TGTGCCAGCAGTCGACCGCGGCTGGAACCTTTCTTT | CASSRPRLEPFF
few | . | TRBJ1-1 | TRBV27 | TGTGCCAGCAGTTTATCGCAAGGGACTGAAGCTTTCTTT | CASSLSQGTEAFF
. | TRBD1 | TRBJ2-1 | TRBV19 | TGTGCCAGTCAGGACAGGGGCTCCTACAATGAGCAGTTCTTC | CASQDRGSYNEQFF
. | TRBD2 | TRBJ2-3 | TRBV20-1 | TGCAGTGCTCGGACTAGCGGGAGTCCAGATACGCAGTATTTT | CSARTSGSPDTQYF
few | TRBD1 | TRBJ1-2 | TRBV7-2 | TGTGCCAGCAGTCAGGACAGGGCTGGCTACACCTTC | CASSQDRAGYTF
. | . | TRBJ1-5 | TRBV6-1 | TGTGCCAGCAGTGAAGTGAGGTTTAGGGGAGGTTGGGGGAGGCAGCCCCAGCATTTT | CASSEVRFRGGWGRQPQHF